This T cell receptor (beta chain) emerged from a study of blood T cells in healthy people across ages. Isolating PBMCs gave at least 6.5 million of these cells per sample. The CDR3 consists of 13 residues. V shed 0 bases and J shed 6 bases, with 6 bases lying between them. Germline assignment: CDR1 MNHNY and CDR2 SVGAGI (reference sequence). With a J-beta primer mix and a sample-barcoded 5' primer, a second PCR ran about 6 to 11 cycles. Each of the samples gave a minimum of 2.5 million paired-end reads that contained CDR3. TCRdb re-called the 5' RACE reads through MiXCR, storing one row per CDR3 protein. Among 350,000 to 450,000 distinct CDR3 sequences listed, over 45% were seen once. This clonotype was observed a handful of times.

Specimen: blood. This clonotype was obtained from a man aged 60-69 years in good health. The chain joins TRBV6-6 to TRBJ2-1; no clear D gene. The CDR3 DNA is TGTGCCAGCAGTTACTCGTTCCTCAATGAGCAGTTCTTC. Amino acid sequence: CASSYSFLNEQFF.